Listed here are 17 T cell receptor beta chains from one sample, sequenced in a study of T cell repertoires in cytomegalovirus infection. MiXCR, applied by TCRdb to the reads, yields one record per CDR3 protein. The sample shows approximately 1,000,000 distinct CDR3 sequences, roughly 30% of them seen only once. For these receptors, no antigen is known. Material: cultured CD8+ T cells from PBMCs, obtained from culture after CMV antigen stimulation. These receptors were obtained from a human donor in good health (CMV status not recorded). Some clones in this sample may be carry-over from other donors' samples.

This clonotype was observed many times. The chain carries TRBV7-8 and TRBJ2-7, with TRBD1 as a possible D gene (5 bases). There are 14 residues in the CDR3. V lost 3 bases and J lost 6, with 15 bases in between. CDR1 and CDR2 (germline): SGHVS, FQNEAQ. CDR3 DNA sequence: TGTGCCAGCAGCTTTGGGGCAGCCTCCACCGAGCAGTACTTC. As protein: CASSFGAASTEQYF.

This clonotype appeared a single time. The chain carries TRBV27 and TRBJ1-2; tentatively, D is TRBD1 (5 bases). Trimming removed 1 base from V and 5 bases from J, with 8 bases in between. Germline CDR1 MNHEY, CDR2 SMNVEV (reference sequence). This CDR3 comprises 13 residues. The CDR3 sequence: CASSLFWGYGYTF. The CDR3 nucleotides are TGTGCCAGCAGTTTATTTTGGGGGTATGGCTACACCTTC.

There are many counts of this clonotype. This chain joins TRBV7-9 and TRBJ1-4, with TRBD1 matching 7 bases. The CDR3 contains 13 residues. Germline V gene lookup returns CDR1 SEHNR and CDR2 FQNEAQ (reference sequence). After removal of 2 bases from V and 13 bases from J, the junction contained 7 bases not matched to a gene. In DNA form, the CDR3 reads TGTGCCAGCAGCTTAAGCCGGGACAGAGGACTGTTTTTT. Residues: CASSLSRDRGLFF.

The chain joins TRBV6-5 to TRBJ1-2; 7 bases are a match to TRBD1. CDR1 is MNHEY and CDR2 is SVGAGI in the germline V gene. The CDR3 loop spans 16 amino acids. With V trimmed by 4 bases and J by 5 bases, 13 bases remained unmatched. The CDR3 DNA sequence: TGTGCCAGCAGTTTTAATACAGGGGACTCAGTTTATGGCTACACCTTC. This sequence encodes CASSFNTGDSVYGYTF.

The chain combines TRBV9 with TRBJ1-5; no clear D gene. The germline V and J ends were trimmed by 0 bases and 3 bases, with 7 bases remaining between them. This CDR3 is 14 amino acids long. The germline CDR1 and CDR2 sequences are SGDLS and YYNGEE. The CDR3 loop reads CASSVGDTNQPQHF. CDR3 nucleotides: TGTGCCAGCAGCGTAGGAGATACCAATCAGCCCCAGCATTTT.

The J gene is TRBJ2-5, the V gene TRBV6-5; TRBD1 is a possible D gene (6 bases). The CDR3 consists of 15 residues. Between the trimmed V and J ends, which lost 0 bases and 5 bases, there was a span of 13 bases. Germline V gives CDR1 MNHEY, CDR2 SVGAGI. CDR3 in amino acids: CASSYSYDRRETQYF. For the CDR3, the DNA is TGTGCCAGCAGTTACTCCTATGACAGGCGGGAGACCCAGTACTTC.

This chain links TRBV15 with TRBJ2-7; a weak D match, TRBD1 (6 bases). The V end lost 5 bases, the J end lost 6 bases, and 20 bases lay between the germline ends. The CDR3 length is 15 residues. The germline gives CDR1 LNHNV, CDR2 YYDKDF (reference sequence). The CDR3, as DNA: TGTGCCACCAGCTTGGGGGCAGGGATTAATAGCGAGCAGTACTTC. Amino acid sequence: CATSLGAGINSEQYF.

Written as DNA, the CDR3 is TGCGCCAGCAGGTTGCAGGGGACAGACAATCAGCCCCAGCATTTT. It encodes CASRLQGTDNQPQHF. The chain recombines TRBV4-1 with TRBJ1-5; TRBD1 matches at 7 bases. V lost 6 bases, J lost 3 bases, and 8 bases stayed unmatched. The V gene's germline CDR1 is MGHRA and CDR2 YSYEKL. There are 15 residues in the CDR3.

This clonotype was found a few times. V usage is TRBV4-3 and J usage is TRBJ2-2, with TRBD1 as a possible D gene (6 bases). This CDR3 contains 14 residues. Deletions cut 4 bases from V and 6 bases from J, with 12 bases between. Germline values: CDR1 LGHNA, CDR2 YSLEER. Written as DNA, the CDR3 is TGCGCCAGCAGCCCGGACAGCCTTCCCGGGGAGCTGTTTTTT. It translates to CASSPDSLPGELFF.

A few counts support this clonotype. This chain joins TRBV28 and TRBJ2-1, with 7 bases lining up with TRBD2. Germline V gene sequence: CDR1 MDHEN, CDR2 SYDVKM. Trimming took 3 bases from V and 7 from J; bases not matched to a gene: 9. This CDR3 is 15 amino acids long. CDR3 DNA: TGTGCCAGCAGTTTCGCACTCGCAGCGGGGAATGAGCAGTTCTTC. This encodes CASSFALAAGNEQFF.

This clonotype was recorded at least ten times. The chain joins TRBV7-2 to TRBJ2-1; 11 bases are shared with TRBD2. The CDR3 contains 17 residues. Unmatched junction bases numbered 9, after V lost 1 base and J lost 7 bases. Germline CDR1 is SGHTA and CDR2 is FQGNSA. The CDR3 coding sequence is TGTGCCAGCAGCTTAGGAGGGGGACTAGCGGTCGGAAATGAGCAGTTCTTC. Translated: CASSLGGGLAVGNEQFF.

This clonotype was recorded a few times. This chain connects TRBV12-3 or TRBV12-4 to TRBJ1-6; tentative D call: TRBD1 (6 bases). The CDR3 is 15 amino acids. Trimming pared 1 base from V and 10 bases from J, leaving 14 bases between. CDR3 DNA sequence: TGTGCCAGCAGTTTAGGGGGCAGGGGAGGATCACCCCTCCACTTT. Translating gives CASSLGGRGGSPLHF.

This clonotype was observed a few times. The chain uses TRBV14 and TRBJ2-2; D not resolved. Germline V lookup: CDR1 SGHDN, CDR2 FVKESK. Between the trimmed V and J ends, which lost 1 base and 4 bases, there was a span of 7 bases. The CDR3 totals 14 residues. CDR3 DNA sequence: TGTGCCAGCAGCCAAGTTGTATTCACCGGGGAGCTGTTTTTT. Amino acids: CASSQVVFTGELFF.

The table lists this clonotype with many counts. The J gene is TRBJ2-1, the V gene TRBV6-1, with D possibly being TRBD1 (6 bases). V was shortened by 5 bases and J by 3 bases, with 17 bases between the two germline ends. Germline CDR1 reads MNHNS; CDR2 reads SASEGT. CDR3 size: 16 residues. The CDR3 DNA is TGTGCCAGCAGTAATACGCACGGACAGTTCTACAATGAGCAGTTCTTC. Its translation is CASSNTHGQFYNEQFF.

This clonotype was seen a few times. V is TRBV7-2 and J is TRBJ2-1; a weak D match, TRBD2 (7 bases). Trimming removed 5 bases from V and 9 bases from J, with 14 bases in between. CDR1 is SGHTA and CDR2 is FQGNSA in the germline V gene. CDR3 length: 13 amino acids. The CDR3: CASSTGGPIEQFF. CDR3 bases: TGTGCCAGCAGCACCGGGGGGCCCATTGAGCAGTTCTTC.

On this clonotype: This clone may be a read error of a much larger clone one base away. This chain joins TRBV27 and TRBJ1-5; TRBD1 agrees at 7 bases. The V and J ends lost 7 bases and 3 bases, in that order; junction bases with no gene match: 6. The germline V gene encodes CDR1 MNHEY and CDR2 SMNVEV (reference sequence). The CDR3 covers 14 residues. The chain's CDR3 is CASNPTGINQPQHF. The CDR3, as DNA: TGTGCCAGCAACCCGACAGGGATCAATCAGCCCCAGCATTTT.

The rearrangement uses TRBV25-1 and TRBJ2-7; a weak D match, TRBD1 (5 bases). The ends were cut back, 6 bases at V and 6 bases at J, with 6 bases in the middle. Germline assignment: CDR1 MGHDK and CDR2 SYGVNS. The CDR3 extends over 10 amino acids. DNA for the CDR3: TGTGCCAGCAGGGGGCCCGAGCAGTACTTC. This translates into CASRGPEQYF.